A single sample gave rise to the 20 T cell receptor beta chains below, sequenced in a study of T cell repertoires in cytomegalovirus infection. TCRdb itself ran the reads through MiXCR, one entry per CDR3 protein. The repertoire holds hundreds of thousands of distinct CDR3 sequences, more than 40% seen once, with 35% to 50% in the top ten. Antigen specificity for these receptors is unknown. The input for sequencing was cultured PBMCs, taken from culture after CMV antigen stimulation. These receptors were collected from a human donor in good health (CMV status not recorded). Some clones in this sample may be carry-over from other donors' samples.

The chain combines TRBV2 with TRBJ2-6; the match to TRBD2 covers 12 bases. CDR3 length: 18 amino acids. Losses at the gene ends were 8 bases for V and 0 bases for J; bases not matched to a gene: 8. In germline, CDR1 is SNHLY, CDR2 FYNNEI. CDR3 in amino acids: CASYLAGGPSSGANVLTF. Written as DNA, the CDR3 is TGTGCCAGCTACCTAGCGGGGGGGCCAAGCTCTGGGGCCAACGTCCTGACTTTC.

This sequence joins TRBV19 and TRBJ2-5, with 7 bases that match TRBD1. Trimming cost V 7 bases and J 2 bases; bases outside gene matches: 4. The CDR3 spans 13 residues. The germline CDR1 and CDR2 sequences are LNHDA and SQIVND (reference sequence). CDR3 amino acids: CASTTGQQETQYF. The CDR3 DNA reads TGTGCCAGTACTACGGGACAGCAAGAGACCCAGTACTTC.

The chain uses TRBV7-9 and TRBJ1-6; unclear D gene. This CDR3 region has 13 residues. With 0 bases removed from V and 7 bases from J, the gap between germline ends came to 4 bases. Germline V gene data show CDR1 as SEHNR and CDR2 as FQNEAQ (reference sequence). The DNA of the CDR3 is TGTGCCAGCAGCTTAGCGATGAATTCACCCCTCCACTTT. Translating gives CASSLAMNSPLHF.

This clonotype was seen a handful of times. The gene calls are TRBV20-1 and TRBJ2-1; 12 positions agree with TRBD2. J lost 0 bases, V lost 4 bases, and 10 bases had no gene match. This CDR3 has 18 amino acids. The V gene's germline CDR1 is DFQATT and CDR2 SNEGSKA (reference sequence). The CDR3 reads CSAKATSGGQSSYNEQFF. DNA for the CDR3: TGCAGTGCTAAAGCGACTAGCGGGGGCCAGAGCTCCTACAATGAGCAGTTCTTC.

This chain connects TRBV19 to TRBJ1-5; TRBD1 aligns across 7 bases. The CDR3 spans 14 residues. V was pared by 7 bases and J by 7 bases, with 10 bases of the junction left unmatched. CDR1 LNHDA and CDR2 SQIVND come from the germline V gene (reference sequence). As DNA, the CDR3 is TGTGCCAGTAACTTGGGGACAGAGGGCCAGCCCCAGCATTTT. It yields the protein CASNLGTEGQPQHF.

A few counts support this clonotype. As DNA, the CDR3 is TGCGCCAGCAGCCAAGATCACGGAGACACAGATACGCAGTATTTT. It is translated as CASSQDHGDTDTQYF. The chain carries TRBV4-1 and TRBJ2-3, with unresolved D. The CDR3 spans 15 residues. V gave up 0 bases and J gave up 2 bases, with 9 bases separating them. The germline CDR1 and CDR2 sequences are MGHRA and YSYEKL.

CDR3 sequence: CASTKQGADTEAFF. As DNA, the CDR3 is TGTGCCAGCACCAAACAGGGGGCAGACACTGAAGCTTTCTTT. This chain joins TRBV6-5 and TRBJ1-1; 9 nucleotides align to TRBD1. After removal of 7 bases from V and 3 bases from J, the junction contained 6 bases not matched to a gene. CDR3 length equals 14 residues. Looked up from germline, CDR1 is MNHEY and CDR2 is SVGAGI.

This clonotype is a singleton in its sample. This chain joins TRBV4-1 and TRBJ1-1; weak D call: TRBD1 (5 bases). CDR1 and CDR2 (germline): MGHRA, YSYEKL. The germline V and J ends were trimmed by 4 bases and 3 bases, with 15 bases remaining between them. The CDR3 is 15 amino acids. For the CDR3, the DNA is TGCGCCAGCAGCCGCGGGACGGTGACCGACACTGAAGCTTTCTTT. Residues: CASSRGTVTDTEAFF.

This clonotype was seen a few times. J is TRBJ2-7 and V is TRBV7-6, with TRBD1 as a possible D gene (7 bases). V lost 6 bases, J lost 7 bases, and 22 bases lay in between. CDR1 and CDR2 from the germline V gene are SGHVS and FNYEAQ. The CDR3 has 15 residues. As DNA, the CDR3 is TGTGCCAGCAGTTCCAGAGGCGGGACAGCCTTGGAGCAGTACTTC. It translates to CASSSRGGTALEQYF.

V is TRBV6-1 and J is TRBJ2-3; D is perhaps TRBD2 (6 bases). The CDR3 has 12 amino acids. Germline V gives CDR1 MNHNS, CDR2 SASEGT. V was pared by 3 bases and J by 5 bases, with 6 bases between. Here the CDR3 DNA reads TGTGCCAGCAGTGAGGAGGGAGATACGCAGTATTTT. Translating gives CASSEEGDTQYF.

There are a few counts of this clonotype. The chain combines TRBV6-1 with TRBJ1-2; D call uncertain. Per the germline V gene, CDR1 is MNHNS and CDR2 is SASEGT. The CDR3 is 14 amino acids. V dropped 0 bases and J dropped 7 bases, with 12 bases sitting between them. The CDR3 DNA is TGTGCCAGCAGTGAAGCGGGGTCCTTAGGTGGCTACACCTTC. This sequence encodes CASSEAGSLGGYTF.

This clonotype was detected only once. The chain carries TRBV5-4 and TRBJ2-2; 11 bases are shared with TRBD2. CDR1 SGHNT and CDR2 YYREEE come from the germline V gene (reference sequence). This CDR3 is 16 amino acids long. V was clipped by 4 bases and J by 4 bases; unmatched bases: 6. The DNA of the CDR3 is TGTGCCAGCAGCCACAGTAGCGGGAGGGCCACCGGGGAGCTGTTTTTT. Amino acid sequence: CASSHSSGRATGELFF. Looking up the rest from reference TRBV5-4 and TRBJ2-2 gives the full variable domain: ETGVTQSPTHLIKTRGQQVTLRCSSQSGHNTVSWYQQALGQGPQFIFQYYREEENGRGNFPPRFSGLQFPNYSSELNVNALELDDSALYLCASSHSSGRATGELFFGEGSRLTVL.

The chain couples TRBV12-3 or TRBV12-4 to TRBJ2-3; 10 positions match TRBD2. V was clipped by 6 bases and J by 0 bases; unmatched bases: 6. CDR3 length: 16 residues. CDR3 in amino acids: CASRFLAGESTDTQYF. CDR3 sequence (DNA): TGTGCCAGCAGGTTTCTAGCGGGGGAGAGCACAGATACGCAGTATTTT.

This clonotype was seen only a few times. The chain is built from TRBV12-3 or TRBV12-4 and TRBJ2-1, with 7 bases matching TRBD2. The CDR3 runs 14 residues. The V gene end was trimmed by 2 bases and the J gene end by 3 bases; junction bases not matched to a gene: 1. CDR3 in amino acids: CASSLSGGYNEQFF. The CDR3 bases are TGTGCCAGCAGTTTATCGGGGGGCTACAATGAGCAGTTCTTC.

V usage is TRBV7-6 and J usage is TRBJ2-1; 9 bases align to TRBD1. The CDR3 loop spans 14 amino acids. V lost 5 bases to trimming and J lost 7 bases; unmatched junction nucleotides: 6. Per the germline V gene, CDR1 is SGHVS and CDR2 is FNYEAQ. The CDR3 here is CASSRGQGWNEQFF. The CDR3 bases are TGTGCCAGCAGCCGGGGACAGGGTTGGAATGAGCAGTTCTTC.

This clonotype was counted only a few times. This chain uses TRBV28 with TRBJ1-6; D possibly corresponds to TRBD1 (5 bases). Germline CDR1 reads MDHEN; CDR2 reads SYDVKM. V lost 3 bases and J 7 bases, leaving 13 bases between the germline ends. This CDR3 is built from 15 residues. Here the CDR3 reads CASSLIGRENSPLHF. CDR3 coding DNA: TGTGCCAGCAGTTTGATAGGCAGGGAGAATTCACCCCTCCACTTT.

This clonotype has a handful of counts. The chain has TRBV7-8 and TRBJ1-5; 10 nucleotides agree with TRBD1. This CDR3 has 15 amino acids. V lost 5 bases and J lost 6; bases outside the gene matches: 7. The germline V gene encodes CDR1 SGHVS and CDR2 FQNEAQ. CDR3 region: CASSPTGGSSQPQHF. The CDR3, as DNA: TGTGCCAGCAGCCCGACAGGGGGCTCGAGTCAGCCCCAGCATTTT.

The V and J genes are TRBV7-2 and TRBJ2-7; maybe TRBD1 (5 bases). The CDR3 sequence is 16 residues long. V was cut by 7 bases and J by 5 bases, with 24 bases left in between. Germline CDR1 reads SGHTA; CDR2 reads FQGNSA. The CDR3 DNA reads TGTGCCAGCATGATGGGGCCGCGATATCCTGGGAACGAGCAGTACTTC. It is translated as CASMMGPRYPGNEQYF.

This chain uses TRBV19 with TRBJ2-2, with D tentatively TRBD1 or TRBD2 (5 bases each). Germline V gives CDR1 LNHDA, CDR2 SQIVND (reference sequence). The CDR3 loop spans 14 amino acids. The V and J ends lost 9 bases and 2 bases respectively, with 13 bases between them. CDR3: CASAPGANTGELFF. CDR3 bases: TGTGCCAGCGCCCCCGGGGCCAACACCGGGGAGCTGTTTTTT.

J is TRBJ1-6 and V is TRBV7-6; TRBD1 might be the D (5 bases). Per the germline V gene, CDR1 is SGHVS and CDR2 is FNYEAQ. The CDR3 length is 16 residues. V lost 5 bases to trimming and J lost 7 bases, with 18 bases between them. This chain's CDR3 is CASSLGRGPYNSPLHF. CDR3 nucleotide sequence: TGTGCCAGCAGCCTGGGGAGGGGCCCGTACAATTCACCCCTCCACTTT.